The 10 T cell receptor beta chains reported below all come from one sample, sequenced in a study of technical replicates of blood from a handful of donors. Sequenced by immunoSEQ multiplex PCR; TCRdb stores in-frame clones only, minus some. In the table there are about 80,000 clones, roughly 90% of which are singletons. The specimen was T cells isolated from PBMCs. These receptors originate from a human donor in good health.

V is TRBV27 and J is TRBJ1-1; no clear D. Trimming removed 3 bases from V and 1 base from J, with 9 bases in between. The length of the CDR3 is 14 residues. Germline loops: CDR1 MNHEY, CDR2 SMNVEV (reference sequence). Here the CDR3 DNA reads TGTGCCAGCAGTTTTAAGTTACAGAACACTGAAGCTTTCTTT. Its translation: CASSFKLQNTEAFF.

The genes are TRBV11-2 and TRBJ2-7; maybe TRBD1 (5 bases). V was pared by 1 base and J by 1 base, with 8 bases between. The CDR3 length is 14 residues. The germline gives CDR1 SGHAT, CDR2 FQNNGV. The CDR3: CASSLGSGSYEQYF. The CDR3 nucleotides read TGTGCCAGCAGCTTAGGGTCAGGGTCCTACGAGCAGTACTTC.

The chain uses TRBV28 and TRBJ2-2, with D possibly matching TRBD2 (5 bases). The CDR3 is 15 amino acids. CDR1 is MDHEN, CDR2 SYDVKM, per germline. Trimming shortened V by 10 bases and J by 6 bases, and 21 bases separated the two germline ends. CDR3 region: CAIPAIEGAAGELFF. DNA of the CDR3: TGTGCCATCCCGGCTATAGAGGGAGCGGCCGGGGAGCTGTTTTTT.

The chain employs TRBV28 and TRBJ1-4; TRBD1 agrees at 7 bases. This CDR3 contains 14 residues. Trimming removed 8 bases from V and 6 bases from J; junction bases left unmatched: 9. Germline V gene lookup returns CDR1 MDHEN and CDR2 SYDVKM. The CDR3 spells CASSVYTGDEKLFF. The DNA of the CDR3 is TGTGCCAGCTCAGTTTATACAGGGGATGAAAAACTGTTTTTT. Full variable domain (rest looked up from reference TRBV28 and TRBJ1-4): DVKVTQSSRYLVKRTGEKVFLECVQDMDHENMFWYRQDPGLGLRLIYFSYDVKMKEKGDIPEGYSVSREKKERFSLILESASTNQTSMYLCASSVYTGDEKLFFGSGTQLSVL.

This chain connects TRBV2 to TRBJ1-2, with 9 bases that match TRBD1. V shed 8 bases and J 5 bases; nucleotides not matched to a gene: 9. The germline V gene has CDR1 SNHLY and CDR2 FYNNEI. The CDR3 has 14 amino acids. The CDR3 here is CASGPGQGIYGYTF. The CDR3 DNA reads TGTGCCAGCGGGCCGGGACAGGGAATTTATGGCTACACCTTC. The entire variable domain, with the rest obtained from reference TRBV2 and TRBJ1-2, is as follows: EPEVTQTPSHQVTQMGQEVILRCVPISNHLYFYWYRQILGQKVEFLVSFYNNEISEKSEIFDDQFSVERPDGSNFTLKIRSTKLEDSAMYFCASGPGQGIYGYTFGSGTRLTVV.

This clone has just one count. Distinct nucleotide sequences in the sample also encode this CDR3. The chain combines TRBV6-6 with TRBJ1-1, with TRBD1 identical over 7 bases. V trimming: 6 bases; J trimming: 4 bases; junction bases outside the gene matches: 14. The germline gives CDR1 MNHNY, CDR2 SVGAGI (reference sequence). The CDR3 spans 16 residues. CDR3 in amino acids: CASSDYRGWGGTEAFF. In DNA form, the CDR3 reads TGTGCCAGCAGCGATTACAGGGGCTGGGGAGGCACTGAAGCTTTCTTT.

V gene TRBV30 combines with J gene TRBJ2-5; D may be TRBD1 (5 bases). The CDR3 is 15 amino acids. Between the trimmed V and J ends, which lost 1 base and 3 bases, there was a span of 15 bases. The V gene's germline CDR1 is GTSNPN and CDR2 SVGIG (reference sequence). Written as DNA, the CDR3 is TGTGCCTGGAGTGAAAATAGGGGTATTGAAGAGACCCAGTACTTC. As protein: CAWSENRGIEETQYF.

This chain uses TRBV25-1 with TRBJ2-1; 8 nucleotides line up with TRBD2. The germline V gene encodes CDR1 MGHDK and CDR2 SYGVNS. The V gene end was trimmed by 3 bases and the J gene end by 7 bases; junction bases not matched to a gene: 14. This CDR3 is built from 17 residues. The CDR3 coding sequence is TGTGCCAGCAGTGACCCTCGTTATAGCGGGATTATAAATGAGCAGTTCTTC. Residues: CASSDPRYSGIINEQFF. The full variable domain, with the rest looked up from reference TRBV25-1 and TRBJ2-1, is EADIYQTPRYLVIGTGKKITLECSQTMGHDKMYWYQQDPGMELHLIHYSYGVNSTEKGDLSSESTVSRIRTEHFPLTLESARPSHTSQYLCASSDPRYSGIINEQFFGPGTRLTVL.

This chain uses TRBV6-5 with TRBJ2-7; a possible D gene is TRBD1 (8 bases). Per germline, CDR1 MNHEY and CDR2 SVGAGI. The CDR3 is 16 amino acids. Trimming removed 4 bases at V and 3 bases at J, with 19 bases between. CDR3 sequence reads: CASSFPLTGGVYEQYF. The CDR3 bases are TGTGCCAGCAGTTTCCCCCTCACAGGGGGGGTCTACGAGCAGTACTTC.

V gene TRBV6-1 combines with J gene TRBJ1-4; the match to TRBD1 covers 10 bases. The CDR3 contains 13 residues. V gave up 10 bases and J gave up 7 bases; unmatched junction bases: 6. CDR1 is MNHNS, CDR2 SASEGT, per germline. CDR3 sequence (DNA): TGTGCCACCCACCGGGACAGGGGTGAAAAACTGTTTTTT. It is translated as CATHRDRGEKLFF.